This T cell receptor (beta chain) was recovered during a study of OX40 agonist ivuxolimab in advanced cancers. Background for the entire study: Ivuxolimab, which targeted the costimulatory receptor OX40 (CD134), was an agonistic, fully human IgG2 monoclonal antibody. Of the approximately 50 patients in dose escalation, some 20 had hepatocellular carcinoma, about 15 had melanoma, 9 had renal cell carcinoma and 9 had head and neck cancer. The paper reports the monotherapy dose-escalation portion (N ≈ 50 patients) of the phase I ivuxolimab trial. Partial responses were achieved by three dose-escalation patients, of whom one had hepatocellular carcinoma and two had cutaneous melanoma. The dose-escalation cohort was about 83% male with a mean age of roughly 62 years, ranging from 23 to 79. Patients were allowed to have had prior anti-PD-1, anti-PD-L1 or anti-CTLA-4 therapy, and approximately 40% of the dose-escalation patients had been treated with checkpoint inhibitors. Intravenous ivuxolimab was administered to patients every 2 weeks at six dose levels: 0.01, 0.1, 0.3, 1.5, 3 and 10 mg/kg. The purpose of peripheral TCRbeta sequencing was to test whether ivuxolimab changed TCR sequence diversity and led to clonal T-cell expansion. The research as a whole found: After ivuxolimab, expanded clones were on average more numerous among CD8+ T cells than among CD4+ T cells. Low levels of normalized T-cell clonal expansion were also shown by some nonresponding patients. In partial responders in the 0.1-3.0 mg/kg groups, normalized peripheral clonal expansion was found to be among the lowest, especially among CD8+ T cells. Antigen specificity was not determined for the clonally expanded peripheral T cells. At doses of 0.1 to 3.0 mg/kg, clonal expansion of both CD4+ and CD8+ blood T cells was observed from baseline to week 6.

Patients with autoimmune disease history or receiving systemic immunosuppression were excluded from the trial. Peripheral blood for TCR sequencing was drawn from every dose cohort at baseline, at cycle 4 day 1 and at cycle 7 day 1. Samples came from an open-label, multicenter, first-in-human phase I dose-escalation trial of ivuxolimab. The trial enrolled adults with locally advanced or metastatic head and neck squamous cell, hepatocellular, melanoma or renal cell carcinoma. CD4+ and CD8+ T cells were sorted separately from peripheral blood before TCR sequencing. Genomic DNA was extracted from sorted cells for sequencing of the TCRbeta CDR3 region. The immunoSEQ Assay was used for sequencing of TCRbeta CDR3 regions. Sourced from immuneACCESS, this table was stored by TCRdb with only in-frame sequences that have V and J called. A share of the clones is absent; for the studies checked, an unresolved V gene accounts for under half, and the remainder has no known explanation. Within this sample are approximately 21,000 clones, with 84% of them counted one time only. 26% of the sample goes to the ten largest clones.

A word on this clone: The antigen it recognizes is unknown. Per-nucleotide qualities are absent, and no much larger clonotype sits a single base away.

This clonotype was sampled from an adult with an advanced solid tumor such as melanoma, head and neck, liver or kidney cancer. This specimen was CD4+ or CD8+ T cells sorted from blood, taken in a trial of the OX40 agonist ivuxolimab.

The sequenced DNA: TGTGCCAGCAGTTTACCCAGGGGGCCCCACGAGCAGTACTTC. This translates into CASSLPRGPHEQYF. Here the chain combines TRBV28 and TRBJ2-7; 8 bases in between match TRBD1. The germline V gene gives CDR1 as MDHEN and CDR2 as SYDVKM. Reading from cysteine to phenylalanine, the CDR3 counts 14 amino acids. Solely the CDR3 DNA is kept, with 42 bases framed from the first base. At the junction V is shortened by 2 bases and J by 5 bases; bases outside the gene matches: 5. Joined to the reference TRBV28 and TRBJ2-7 proteins, this CDR3 gives the full variable domain: DVKVTQSSRYLVKRTGEKVFLECVQDMDHENMFWYRQDPGLGLRLIYFSYDVKMKEKGDIPEGYSVSREKKERFSLILESASTNQTSMYLCASSLPRGPHEQYFGPGTRLTVT.